This TCR beta chain was observed in a study of cytomegalovirus exposure and HLA in healthy donors. Study details: One earlier analysis, a look at around 170 million T cells, found some 110 million unique TCR beta sequences. Study-level points and caveats: In a later analysis, 16,951 TCR beta sequences were associated with HLA alleles at 0.05 false discovery rate. The study designated 150 or so TCR beta chains cytomegalovirus-associated. Reported findings show TCR beta sequences accurately forecast HLA-A and HLA-B alleles in most subjects.

J was trimmed by 7 bases and V by 6 bases; bases with no gene match: 5. This CDR3 contains 12 residues. Germline CDR1 and CDR2: SQVTM and ANQGSEA. On this clone: The antigen is not known.

Primers for the PCR totalled 60 Vbeta and 13 Jbeta. The protocol was immunoSEQ multiplex PCR, while the TCRdb copy is restricted to in-frame clones and leaves out a portion. The sample includes about 78,000 clones, 72% of them seen just once. The chain carries TRBV29-1 and TRBJ1-4, with TRBD1 matching over 7 bases. Sample: PBMCs. This receptor was taken from a woman between 40 and 50 years old in good health and CMV-seropositive. The CDR3 reads CSVGRQGEKLFF. The CDR3, as DNA: TGCAGCGTCGGACGACAGGGTGAAAAACTGTTTTTT.